The 25 T cell receptor beta chains below all came from one sample that was sequenced in a study of blood T cell repertoires in COVID-19. Method: immunoSEQ multiplex PCR; TCRdb's copy keeps in-frame clones and lacks some. The sample records hundreds of thousands of clones, around 90% being singletons. The specimen sequenced was PBMCs or T cells enriched from blood (not recorded which). These receptor sequences come from a woman between 18 and 29 years old with acute COVID-19.

The chain employs TRBV19 and TRBJ2-1, with TRBD2 as a possible D gene (6 bases). Germline CDR1 is LNHDA and CDR2 is SQIVND (reference sequence). This CDR3 region has 17 residues. Trimming cost V 7 bases and J 4 bases, with 23 bases left between them. For the CDR3, the DNA is TGTGCCAGTAATTCCCAGGGACTCCGCTTAACATACAATGAGCAGTTCTTC. Its protein is CASNSQGLRLTYNEQFF.

The chain combines TRBV9 with TRBJ2-1, with 8 bases aligning to TRBD2. V gave up 6 bases and J gave up 3 bases; unmatched junction bases: 8. CDR3 length: 15 residues. The germline CDR1 and CDR2 sequences are SGDLS and YYNGEE. The DNA for the CDR3 is TGTGCCAGCACCCCAAGCGGGGGAAACTACAATGAGCAGTTCTTC. Translating it yields CASTPSGGNYNEQFF.

The chain employs TRBV7-9 and TRBJ1-2; D not resolved. This CDR3 region has 12 residues. Germline lookup yields CDR1 SEHNR and CDR2 FQNEAQ (reference sequence). V was clipped by 2 bases and J by 8 bases, with 9 bases between them. The CDR3 spells CASSLTSQGYTF. Here the CDR3 DNA reads TGTGCCAGCAGCTTAACGTCTCAGGGCTACACCTTC.

J is TRBJ1-3 and V is TRBV7-2, with D perhaps matching TRBD1 (5 bases). In germline, CDR1 is SGHTA, CDR2 FQGNSA. The CDR3 has 16 residues. V lost 2 bases and J 0 bases, leaving 11 bases between the germline ends. In DNA, the CDR3 is TGTGCCAGCAGCTTAACCCGGGGGTCCTCTGGAAACACCATATATTTT. It encodes CASSLTRGSSGNTIYF.

The V and J genes are TRBV6-5 and TRBJ2-7, with D perhaps matching TRBD1 (5 bases). Germline assignment: CDR1 MNHEY and CDR2 SVGAGI. Trimming removed 7 bases at V and 0 bases at J, with 16 bases between. The CDR3 runs to 15 residues. The CDR3 spells CASTSSGSASYEQYF. The CDR3 nucleotides are TGTGCCAGCACTTCTTCAGGGTCCGCCTCCTACGAGCAGTACTTC.

The V call is TRBV28, the J call TRBJ2-7; 8 nucleotides match TRBD1. Germline lookup yields CDR1 MDHEN and CDR2 SYDVKM. The CDR3 sequence is 15 residues long. The trim removed 5 bases at V and 3 bases at J, leaving 9 bases unmatched. The CDR3 protein is CASSPGTGTFYEQYF. In DNA, the CDR3 is TGTGCCAGCAGTCCCGGGACAGGAACCTTCTACGAGCAGTACTTC.

The chain recombines TRBV28 with TRBJ2-3, with a tentative D call TRBD2 (6 bases). Trimming stripped 6 bases from V and 9 bases from J, with 13 bases between. The CDR3 sequence is 12 residues long. Germline lookup yields CDR1 MDHEN and CDR2 SYDVKM. The CDR3 coding sequence is TGTGCCAGCAGGACTCCGGGACTCACGCAGTATTTT. Amino acid sequence: CASRTPGLTQYF.

The chain links TRBV2 to TRBJ1-1, with 7 nucleotides matching TRBD1. CDR3 size: 15 residues. The junction had 7 bases not matched to a gene; V was cut back by 2 bases and J by 4 bases. The V gene's germline CDR1 is SNHLY and CDR2 FYNNEI. The CDR3 sequence: CASSEQGVPSTEAFF. The CDR3 DNA is TGTGCCAGCAGTGAACAGGGGGTGCCGAGCACTGAAGCTTTCTTT.

V is TRBV11-3 and J is TRBJ2-7; D is ambiguous. The CDR3 spans 13 residues. V dropped 1 base and J dropped 6 bases, with 10 bases sitting between them. Germline V gene data show CDR1 as SGHNT and CDR2 as YENEEA. CDR3 sequence: CASSLGGVGEQYF. CDR3 in DNA: TGTGCCAGCAGCTTAGGAGGTGTAGGCGAGCAGTACTTC.

V is TRBV18 and J is TRBJ2-7, with TRBD2 matching over 8 bases. Per the germline V gene, CDR1 is KGHSH and CDR2 is LQKENI. The CDR3 is 14 residues long. The V segment lost 3 bases and the J segment 5 bases; nucleotides outside the gene matches: 6. The CDR3: CASSPPGLGHEQYF. Here the CDR3 DNA reads TGTGCCAGCTCACCTCCGGGACTAGGCCACGAGCAGTACTTC.

This chain uses TRBV7-6 with TRBJ1-1; D remains unclear. The CDR3 covers 14 residues. Trimming cost V 3 bases and J 2 bases, with 10 bases left between them. From germline, CDR1 is SGHVS and CDR2 FNYEAQ. The CDR3: CASSFNTANTEAFF. CDR3 DNA: TGTGCCAGCAGCTTTAATACAGCCAACACTGAAGCTTTCTTT.

The CDR3 nucleotides read TGCAGTGCTAGAATAGCTACTGAGCAGTTCTTC. Translation: CSARIATEQFF. This rearrangement joins TRBV20-1 to TRBJ2-1; unclear D gene. Trimming shortened V by 2 bases and J by 9 bases, and 8 bases separated the two germline ends. Germline V CDR1 and CDR2: DFQATT, SNEGSKA (reference sequence). The CDR3 runs 11 residues.

This chain uses TRBV11-2 with TRBJ1-1; a possible D gene is TRBD1 (5 bases). V was shortened by 5 bases and J by 1 base, with 14 bases between the two germline ends. Germline V CDR1 and CDR2: SGHAT, FQNNGV. CDR3 size: 15 residues. The CDR3 reads CASSTRRQRNTEAFF. The CDR3 DNA reads as TGTGCCAGCAGCACCCGGCGACAGCGGAACACTGAAGCTTTCTTT.

The chain links TRBV5-1 to TRBJ2-5, with TRBD1 matching over 7 bases. V shed 4 bases and J 5 bases; nucleotides not matched to a gene: 17. From germline, CDR1 is SGHRS and CDR2 YFSETQ. This CDR3 is 17 amino acids long. The CDR3 DNA follows: TGCGCCAGCAGCCTGGGACAGATCCCCAATCTGGGGGAGACCCAGTACTTC. This translates into CASSLGQIPNLGETQYF. Full variable domain (outside the CDR3, taken from reference TRBV5-1 and TRBJ2-5): KAGVTQTPRYLIKTRGQQVTLSCSPISGHRSVSWYQQTPGQGLQFLFEYFSETQRNKGNFPGRFSGRQFSNSRSEMNVSTLELGDSALYLCASSLGQIPNLGETQYFGPGTRLLVL.

The V gene is TRBV6-4, the J gene TRBJ2-4, with D perhaps matching TRBD1 (5 bases). The germline V gene encodes CDR1 MRHNA and CDR2 SNTAGT. The CDR3 extends over 16 amino acids. V was clipped by 4 bases and J by 2 bases, with 15 bases between them. CDR3 in amino acids: CASSGNRWVPKNIQYF. The CDR3, as DNA: TGTGCCAGCAGTGGCAACAGGTGGGTACCCAAAAACATTCAGTACTTC.

V usage is TRBV9 and J usage is TRBJ1-2, with TRBD1 matching over 7 bases. The CDR3 is made up of 15 amino acids. Germline CDR1 SGDLS, CDR2 YYNGEE. With 0 bases clipped from V and 4 bases from J, the junction kept 6 bases outside the gene matches. CDR3 protein: CASSVDGTASYGYTF. The CDR3 nucleotides read TGTGCCAGCAGCGTAGACGGGACAGCTAGCTATGGCTACACCTTC. Full variable domain (remainder filled in from reference TRBV9 and TRBJ1-2): DSGVTQTPKHLITATGQRVTLRCSPRSGDLSVYWYQQSLDQGLQFLIQYYNGEERAKGNILERFSAQQFPDLHSELNLSSLELGDSALYFCASSVDGTASYGYTFGSGTRLTVV.

This chain joins TRBV27 and TRBJ1-5; D is undetermined. V lost 2 bases and J lost 2, with 7 bases in between. Germline CDR1 and CDR2: MNHEY and SMNVEV (reference sequence). This CDR3 is built from 14 residues. CDR3 in DNA: TGTGCCAGCAGTTTAGGAGAAGGCAATCAGCCCCAGCATTTT. It translates to CASSLGEGNQPQHF.

The chain links TRBV6-1 to TRBJ2-2, with a weak D call TRBD1 (6 bases). CDR3 length equals 15 residues. The germline V gene has CDR1 MNHNS and CDR2 SASEGT. V was pared by 3 bases and J by 1 base, with 9 bases between. The CDR3 reads CASSETDRNTGELFF. Here the CDR3 DNA reads TGTGCCAGCAGTGAGACGGACAGGAACACCGGGGAGCTGTTTTTT.

This chain connects TRBV28 to TRBJ2-5, with 10 bases matching TRBD2. V dropped 3 bases and J dropped 2; count of bases not matched to a gene: 9. The CDR3 has 17 residues. CDR1 and CDR2 (germline): MDHEN, SYDVKM. CDR3 loop: CASSLEVAGGTQETQYF. The CDR3 DNA sequence: TGTGCCAGCAGTTTGGAAGTAGCGGGGGGTACACAAGAGACCCAGTACTTC.

The chain joins TRBV20-1 to TRBJ2-1; 9 bases fit TRBD2. CDR3 length: 14 amino acids. Germline V gene data show CDR1 as DFQATT and CDR2 as SNEGSKA (reference sequence). V trimming: 3 bases; J trimming: 9 bases; junction bases outside the gene matches: 9. CDR3 nucleotides: TGCAGTGCTAGTACGGCGGCGACTAGCGGTGAGCAGTTCTTC. Protein: CSASTAATSGEQFF.

V is TRBV6-5 and J is TRBJ2-1; D unresolved. The germline V gene has CDR1 MNHEY and CDR2 SVGAGI. Deletions cut 0 bases from V and 5 bases from J, with 5 bases between. The CDR3 extends over 13 amino acids. For the CDR3, the DNA is TGTGCCAGCAGTTACTCGTACAACAATGAGCAGTTCTTC. This gives the protein CASSYSYNNEQFF.

J is TRBJ2-7 and V is TRBV5-1; 10 nucleotides agree with TRBD2. The CDR3 runs to 16 residues. Per germline, CDR1 SGHRS and CDR2 YFSETQ. Germline trimming cut 3 bases from V and 2 bases from J; bases unmatched to any gene: 8. CDR3 nucleotide sequence: TGCGCCAGCAGCTCTACAGGGACTAGCGCGCCCTACGAGCAGTACTTC. Its translation: CASSSTGTSAPYEQYF.

CDR3 sequence (DNA): TGTGCCAGTACCTCCTTCGTAGGACAGTTAGTTGCAACTAATGAAAAACTGTTTTTT. Its protein is CASTSFVGQLVATNEKLFF. The chain combines TRBV19 with TRBJ1-4; a possible D gene is TRBD1 (6 bases). Trimming removed 7 bases at V and 0 bases at J, with 24 bases between. The CDR3 is made up of 19 amino acids. Looked up from germline, CDR1 is LNHDA and CDR2 is SQIVND (reference sequence).

The rearrangement uses TRBV28 and TRBJ1-1, with D possibly being TRBD1 (6 bases). Germline CDR1 is MDHEN and CDR2 is SYDVKM. V was pared by 5 bases and J by 8 bases, with 12 bases between. The CDR3 runs to 12 residues. The CDR3 region is CASSQTGPEAFF. CDR3 DNA sequence: TGTGCCAGCAGTCAAACAGGGCCCGAAGCTTTCTTT.

The rearrangement uses TRBV7-8 and TRBJ2-7, with 10 bases lining up with TRBD2. The CDR3 runs 15 residues. The V gene's germline CDR1 is SGHVS and CDR2 FQNEAQ. After removal of 5 bases from V and 3 bases from J, the junction contained 7 bases not matched to a gene. For the CDR3, the DNA is TGTGCCAGCAGCGTTGCCACTAGCGGGAACTACGAGCAGTACTTC. This gives the protein CASSVATSGNYEQYF.